This entry lists 14 T cell receptor beta chains sequenced from one sample in a study of blood T cell repertoires in COVID-19. Data came from immunoSEQ multiplex PCR; TCRdb stores just in-frame clones and leaves some out. Of 9,500 to 15,000 clones in the sample, around 82% were seen once. The material sequenced was peripheral blood. These receptors were collected from a human donor in a cohort sampled during active COVID-19.

The chain carries TRBV27 and TRBJ1-2; 7 bases fit TRBD1. Germline V CDR1 and CDR2: MNHEY, SMNVEV (reference sequence). This CDR3 spans 14 amino acids. J lost 4 bases, V lost 2 bases, and 4 bases had no gene match. CDR3 sequence (DNA): TGTGCCAGCAGTTTAGGGGCAGGGGGCTATGGCTACACCTTC. Translation gives CASSLGAGGYGYTF.

The V and J genes are TRBV15 and TRBJ2-2; D unclear. Germline assignment: CDR1 LNHNV and CDR2 YYDKDF (reference sequence). With 8 bases removed from V and 7 bases from J, the gap between germline ends came to 11 bases. CDR3 length: 12 amino acids. This chain's CDR3 is CATQDMGGELFF. CDR3 nucleotides: TGTGCCACCCAGGATATGGGCGGGGAGCTGTTTTTT.

The J gene is TRBJ1-3, the V gene TRBV7-8; D call uncertain. This CDR3 comprises 15 residues. The V gene lost 0 bases and the J gene lost 0 bases, with 6 bases spanning the gap. Germline assignment: CDR1 SGHVS and CDR2 FQNEAQ. The CDR3 bases are TGTGCCAGCAGCTTAGCGCGGAGCTCTGGAAACACCATATATTTT. Encoded protein: CASSLARSSGNTIYF.

The chain joins TRBV4-1 to TRBJ1-1, with TRBD1 matching over 10 bases. The trim removed 1 base at V and 5 bases at J, leaving 7 bases unmatched. The CDR3 covers 16 residues. Germline V gene data show CDR1 as MGHRA and CDR2 as YSYEKL. CDR3 sequence reads: CASSQGTTGGKTEAFF. The DNA for the CDR3 is TGCGCCAGCAGCCAAGGTACGACAGGGGGCAAGACTGAAGCTTTCTTT.

The chain links TRBV4-1 to TRBJ1-4; perhaps TRBD1 as D (6 bases). With 1 base removed from V and 8 bases from J, the gap between germline ends came to 14 bases. Germline-derived CDR1 and CDR2 are MGHRA and YSYEKL. This CDR3 region has 15 residues. The CDR3 here is CASSQVLRGVEKLFF. CDR3 DNA sequence: TGCGCCAGCAGCCAAGTTCTCAGGGGAGTGGAAAAACTGTTTTTT.

This clone was detected only once. One end of the junction fails to match germline, which may point to a read error. The genes are TRBV5-1 and TRBJ2-5; perhaps TRBD2 as D (6 bases). Germline CDR1 is SGHRS and CDR2 is YFSETQ. The CDR3 loop spans 16 amino acids. DNA of the CDR3: TGCGCCAGCAGCTTGGCCGGGGGATTGGTTAAAGAGGCCCAGTACTTC. It is translated as CASSLAGGLVKEAQYF. Combining the CDR3 with reference TRBV5-1 and TRBJ2-5 gives the whole variable domain KAGVTQTPRYLIKTRGQQVTLSCSPISGHRSVSWYQQTPGQGLQFLFEYFSETQRNKGNFPGRFSGRQFSNSRSEMNVSTLELGDSALYLCASSLAGGLVKEAQYFGPGTRLLVL.

The chain links TRBV21-1 to TRBJ1-1; TRBD1 reflects the table's D call only, with no check against the DNA. TRBV21-1 is assigned pseudogene status. This CDR3 has 16 amino acids. The CDR3 DNA is TGTGCCAGCAGCAAATCTTGGCAGGGGCCGGGAACTGAAGCTTTCTTT. Amino acids: CASSKSWQGPGTEAFF.

This clone was recorded a few times. This chain joins TRBV6-5 and TRBJ1-6, with D hard to call. Germline V lookup: CDR1 MNHEY, CDR2 SVGAGI. The V end lost 3 bases, the J end lost 0 bases, and 9 bases lay between the germline ends. The CDR3 is 16 residues long. The CDR3 DNA sequence: TGTGCCAGCAGTTATGGAGTTAGCTCCTATAATTCACCCCTCCACTTT. It encodes CASSYGVSSYNSPLHF.

The chain has TRBV15 and TRBJ2-7; weak D call: TRBD1 (5 bases). The CDR3 consists of 15 residues. Germline loops: CDR1 LNHNV, CDR2 YYDKDF (reference sequence). Between the trimmed V and J ends, which lost 3 bases and 2 bases, there was a span of 14 bases. The CDR3 is CATSRGPAEPYEQYF. For the CDR3, the DNA is TGTGCCACCAGCAGGGGGCCGGCGGAACCCTACGAGCAGTACTTC.

The chain carries TRBV7-2 and TRBJ2-1; the D gene is possibly TRBD1 (5 bases). CDR3 length equals 13 residues. Per germline, CDR1 SGHTA and CDR2 FQGNSA. V dropped 4 bases and J dropped 6 bases, with 10 bases sitting between them. CDR3 amino acids: CASSSGFSNEQFF. Here the CDR3 DNA reads TGTGCCAGCAGCTCAGGGTTTAGCAATGAGCAGTTCTTC.

This clone appeared a single time. The CDR3 region is CASSEEGTGATEAFF. CDR3 sequence (DNA): TGTGCCAGCAGTGAAGAGGGGACAGGGGCCACTGAAGCTTTCTTT. V and J are TRBV25-1 and TRBJ1-1; 10 positions match TRBD1. Looked up from germline, CDR1 is MGHDK and CDR2 is SYGVNS. The length of the CDR3 is 15 residues. J was trimmed by 4 bases and V by 2 bases; bases with no gene match: 4.

The rearrangement joins TRBV4-2 to TRBJ2-2, with 11 bases aligning to TRBD2. Germline V gene data show CDR1 as LGHNA and CDR2 as YNFKEQ. There are 17 residues in the CDR3. V shed 0 bases, J shed 4 bases, and the junction held 4 bases outside the gene matches. This chain's CDR3 is CASSQEGSGGATGELFF. DNA for the CDR3: TGTGCCAGCAGCCAAGAGGGTAGCGGGGGGGCCACCGGGGAGCTGTTTTTT.

As concerns this clone: The junction departs from germline at one end; a sequencing error may be responsible. CDR3 bases: TGTGCTAGCAGCCTCAGGGGGGCGTCGAACACCGGGGAGCTGTTTTTT. Translated: CASSLRGASNTGELFF. The chain has TRBV7-7 and TRBJ2-2; a possible D gene is TRBD1 (7 bases). Germline CDR1 reads SSHAT; CDR2 reads FNYEAQ (reference sequence). This CDR3 has 16 residues.

The chain recombines TRBV30 with TRBJ1-3; no firm D call. V lost 1 base, J lost 3 bases, and 19 bases lay in between. The CDR3 has 17 residues. CDR1 GTSNPN and CDR2 SVGIG come from the germline V gene (reference sequence). The CDR3 sequence: CAWSAHPYRDFGNTIYF. CDR3 sequence (DNA): TGTGCCTGGAGTGCCCACCCCTACCGGGATTTTGGAAACACCATATATTTT.